The clone carrying this TCR beta chain showed up just a few times. Its specificity is unknown. MiXCR was run by TCRdb on the 5' RACE reads, yielding one entry per CDR3 protein. This table holds more than 350,000 distinct CDR3 sequences, 20% to 25% found once. The sample belongs to a study of T-cell memory formation after mild COVID-19. Study-wide results and caveats: For contracting clones, CD4+ ones sat mainly in CM and EM, CD8+ in EMRA. A balance of CD4 and CD8 characterized clones contracting day 15 to 85, whereas later expanders leaned CD4+.

This CDR3 contains 14 residues. V shed 3 bases and J 4 bases; nucleotides not matched to a gene: 4. Germline CDR1 is SGHRS and CDR2 is YFSETQ. Sequences were obtained from PBMCs or a T cell subset sorted from them (not recorded which). The receptor was derived from an adult woman who had mild COVID-19 (a few samples of this study predate the infection). Cell type and time point are not known. The V call is TRBV5-1, the J call TRBJ2-3; 8 nucleotides match TRBD1. DNA of the CDR3: TGCGCCAGCAGCTCTGGACAGGGTCCAGATACGCAGTATTTT. Its translation is CASSSGQGPDTQYF.